Sequencing of this T cell receptor (beta chain) was carried out in a study of regulatory T cells in long-lasting Graves disease. Time point here: persistent/refractory GD, antithyroid drugs over 5 years with positive TRAb. Making the TCR library involved RNA that had been extracted from PBMCs. CDR3 regions were amplified by Arm-PCR using iRepertoire HTBI primers to build TCR beta libraries. One entry per CDR3 protein results from TCRdb running MiXCR on the multiplex PCR reads. This sample has a few hundred thousand distinct CDR3 sequences, with about 20% found just once. The CDR3 has 14 residues. V lost 4 bases to trimming and J lost 4 bases, with 14 bases between them. Germline CDR1 is LNHDA and CDR2 is SQIVND (reference sequence).

The sequence derives from a female donor with Graves disease. The source was peripheral blood mononuclear cells (PBMCs), collected when the disease was refractory, from a patient treated with antithyroid drugs. This chain links TRBV19 with TRBJ2-7, with D maybe TRBD1 (6 bases). The CDR3 is CASSKDGTLYEQYF. The CDR3 nucleotides are TGTGCCAGTAGTAAAGACGGGACACTTTACGAGCAGTACTTC.